The 22 T cell receptor beta chains given below trace back to one sample, sequenced in a study of cytomegalovirus exposure and HLA in healthy donors. The PCR ran on 60 Vbeta and 13 Jbeta primers. Clones were read by immunoSEQ multiplex PCR, and TCRdb kept only the in-frame ones, dropping some. The table shows about 200,000 clones, with about three quarters occurring only once. The sample consisted of PBMCs. The receptors shown here come from a man aged 18-30 years in good health and CMV-seronegative.

In nucleotides, the CDR3 is TGTGCCAGCAGCTTGGCTAGAAACGAGCAGTACTTC. As protein: CASSLARNEQYF. The chain uses TRBV5-4 and TRBJ2-7; no clear D. This CDR3 is 12 amino acids long. From germline, CDR1 is SGHNT and CDR2 YYREEE (reference sequence). Trimming left V 0 bases short and J 5 bases short, with 6 bases between.

The chain recombines TRBV5-1 with TRBJ2-2; D gene unclear. Trimming shortened V by 4 bases and J by 4 bases, and 14 bases separated the two germline ends. This CDR3 spans 15 amino acids. CDR1 SGHRS and CDR2 YFSETQ come from the germline V gene. CDR3 nucleotides: TGCGCCAGCAGCCCCACTACCTCGAGCACCGGGGAGCTGTTTTTT. Translating it yields CASSPTTSSTGELFF.

The chain employs TRBV5-1 and TRBJ2-1, with D perhaps matching TRBD2 (5 bases). CDR3 length: 17 residues. V was shortened by 0 bases and J by 7 bases, with 20 bases between the two germline ends. In germline, CDR1 is SGHRS, CDR2 YFSETQ. The chain's CDR3 is CASSLAGERASRNEQFF. The DNA of the CDR3 is TGCGCCAGCAGCTTGGCGGGTGAACGGGCTAGCAGGAATGAGCAGTTCTTC.

V usage is TRBV10-3 and J usage is TRBJ1-1, with D unclear. Germline CDR1 reads ENHRY; CDR2 reads SYGVKD. Trimming took 4 bases from V and 0 from J, leaving 9 bases between them. This CDR3 is 14 amino acids long. The CDR3 reads CAISAGVMNTEAFF. The CDR3 DNA reads as TGTGCCATCAGTGCCGGAGTAATGAACACTGAAGCTTTCTTT.

The chain recombines TRBV19 with TRBJ1-1, with no clear D. The CDR3 is 11 amino acids. Germline-derived CDR1 and CDR2 are LNHDA and SQIVND (reference sequence). Trimming shortened V by 0 bases and J by 8 bases, and 4 bases separated the two germline ends. CDR3 sequence: CASSIDREAFF. In nucleotides, the CDR3 is TGTGCCAGTAGTATAGACAGGGAAGCTTTCTTT.

The chain employs TRBV4-2 and TRBJ1-1; no clear D. Germline assignment: CDR1 LGHNA and CDR2 YNFKEQ. This CDR3 comprises 16 residues. Trimming left V 0 bases short and J 0 bases short, with 11 bases between. This chain's CDR3 is CASSQDSGRLNTEAFF. The CDR3 DNA reads TGTGCCAGCAGCCAAGATAGTGGCAGGTTGAACACTGAAGCTTTCTTT.

V usage is TRBV28 and J usage is TRBJ2-7; 7 bases line up with TRBD1. The length of the CDR3 is 12 residues. The trim removed 5 bases at V and 3 bases at J, leaving 1 base unmatched. Per the germline V gene, CDR1 is MDHEN and CDR2 is SYDVKM. CDR3 nucleotide sequence: TGTGCCAGCAGTACAGGGGACTACGAGCAGTACTTC. It translates to CASSTGDYEQYF.

The genes are TRBV27 and TRBJ1-1; possibly TRBD1 for D (6 bases). Trimming pared 7 bases from V and 11 bases from J, leaving 20 bases between. The germline V gene encodes CDR1 MNHEY and CDR2 SMNVEV (reference sequence). The CDR3 runs 13 residues. CDR3 region: CASTGQESPEAFF. CDR3 bases: TGTGCCAGCACGGGACAAGAATCTCCCGAGGCTTTCTTT.

The chain recombines TRBV10-3 with TRBJ2-1; TRBD1 matches at 8 bases. V lost 8 bases to trimming and J lost 2 bases; unmatched junction nucleotides: 11. This CDR3 is 16 amino acids long. Germline values: CDR1 ENHRY, CDR2 SYGVKD. The CDR3 bases are TGTGCCATCGGCCTGGACAGGGTACAAACCTACAATGAGCAGTTCTTC. Its translation: CAIGLDRVQTYNEQFF.

The chain has TRBV10-3 and TRBJ2-5; a possible D gene is TRBD2 (5 bases). The J call may be mistaken, given a closer DNA end match to TRBJ2-7. CDR3 length: 13 residues. The germline gives CDR1 ENHRY, CDR2 SYGVKD. The CDR3 loop reads CAHSPSTLREQYF. The CDR3 region has the DNA TGTGCCCACTCACCTAGCACACTCCGCGAGCAGTACTTC.

Comments on this clone: Other DNA sequences within the sample encode an identical CDR3. V is TRBV5-1 and J is TRBJ1-2, with TRBD1 matching 11 bases. The length of the CDR3 is 15 residues. Looked up from germline, CDR1 is SGHRS and CDR2 is YFSETQ. V gave up 4 bases and J gave up 4 bases; unmatched junction bases: 6. The CDR3 is CASSTGQGASYGYTF. DNA for the CDR3: TGCGCCAGCAGCACAGGACAGGGGGCGAGCTATGGCTACACCTTC.

This clone turned up a few times. V usage is TRBV4-1 and J usage is TRBJ1-1; 7 positions agree with TRBD1. Germline V gene lookup returns CDR1 MGHRA and CDR2 YSYEKL. Unmatched junction bases numbered 5, after V lost 0 bases and J lost 4 bases. This CDR3 has 15 residues. Here the CDR3 DNA reads TGCGCCAGCAGCCAAGATCGGGCAGGGGGCACTGAAGCTTTCTTT. It translates to CASSQDRAGGTEAFF.

CDR3 amino acids: CASSPTTGEGPNTEAFF. The DNA for the CDR3 is TGTGCCAGCAGCCCAACAACAGGGGAAGGACCGAACACTGAAGCTTTCTTT. The chain employs TRBV7-9 and TRBJ1-1; 7 bases are a match to TRBD1. This CDR3 has 17 amino acids. Looked up from germline, CDR1 is SEHNR and CDR2 is FQNEAQ (reference sequence). J gave up 1 base and V 5 bases, and 13 bases lay outside the gene matches.

This chain connects TRBV29-1 to TRBJ2-1, with D possibly being TRBD2 (6 bases). Trimming cost V 3 bases and J 8 bases, with 14 bases left between them. Looked up from germline, CDR1 is SQVTM and CDR2 is ANQGSEA. This CDR3 has 13 amino acids. CDR3 nucleotide sequence: TGCAGCGTTGAGGTCCAGGGAGGTGATGAGCAGTTCTTC. Translating it yields CSVEVQGGDEQFF.

The J gene is TRBJ1-4, the V gene TRBV30, with TRBD1 matching 8 bases. The germline CDR1 and CDR2 sequences are GTSNPN and SVGIG (reference sequence). The junction had 10 bases not matched to a gene; V was cut back by 0 bases and J by 7 bases. This CDR3 is built from 16 residues. As DNA, the CDR3 is TGTGCCTGGAGTGTCTATAGGACAGGGAAGTTTGAAAAACTGTTTTTT. Amino acid sequence: CAWSVYRTGKFEKLFF.

Only a few counts were recorded for this clone. The rearrangement links TRBV30 to TRBJ2-3, with 8 bases aligning to TRBD2. V lost 2 bases to trimming and J lost 6 bases; unmatched junction nucleotides: 7. The CDR3 runs 14 residues. Germline CDR1 reads GTSNPN; CDR2 reads SVGIG (reference sequence). DNA for the CDR3: TGTGCCTGGAGTTGGGGGACTAGAGGGGATACGCAGTATTTT. Translating gives CAWSWGTRGDTQYF.

The chain has TRBV6-5 and TRBJ1-2; TRBD1 is a possible D gene (6 bases). CDR1 MNHEY and CDR2 SVGAGI come from the germline V gene. The CDR3 runs to 13 residues. V was shortened by 4 bases and J by 2 bases, with 8 bases between the two germline ends. The CDR3 reads CASSSGQNYGYTF. The CDR3 nucleotides read TGTGCCAGCAGTTCAGGACAGAACTATGGCTACACCTTC.

Only a few counts were recorded for this clone. V usage is TRBV6-1 and J usage is TRBJ2-5; 8 nucleotides match TRBD2. J was trimmed by 3 bases and V by 7 bases; bases with no gene match: 4. The CDR3 runs 13 residues. Per germline, CDR1 MNHNS and CDR2 SASEGT. This chain's CDR3 is CASNIAGKETQYF. The CDR3 region has the DNA TGTGCCAGCAATATAGCGGGGAAAGAGACCCAGTACTTC.

The chain combines TRBV19 with TRBJ1-6; D call uncertain. Germline V gene lookup returns CDR1 LNHDA and CDR2 SQIVND (reference sequence). V lost 4 bases, J lost 4 bases, and 11 bases lay in between. This CDR3 region has 15 residues. In DNA form, the CDR3 reads TGTGCCAGTAGTAGTTTGACGACTTATAATTCACCCCTCCACTTT. Translation gives CASSSLTTYNSPLHF.

The count of this clone is one. The chain links TRBV28 to TRBJ1-2, with 8 bases that match TRBD1. The junction had 6 bases not matched to a gene; V was cut back by 6 bases and J by 3 bases. The CDR3 sequence is 14 residues long. Per the germline V gene, CDR1 is MDHEN and CDR2 is SYDVKM. CDR3 in DNA: TGTGCCAGCAGAGTCTTGACAGGGGACTATGGCTACACCTTC. Its translation: CASRVLTGDYGYTF.

The chain links TRBV7-2 to TRBJ2-1; 7 bases are shared with TRBD2. Unmatched junction bases numbered 14, after V lost 0 bases and J lost 9 bases. The CDR3 extends over 17 amino acids. Germline V lookup: CDR1 SGHTA, CDR2 FQGNSA. This CDR3 is CASSLAGLGGSDIEQFF. The CDR3, as DNA: TGTGCCAGCAGCTTAGCGGGTCTCGGCGGGAGCGACATTGAGCAGTTCTTC.

The V call is TRBV6-5, the J call TRBJ1-5, with D unclear. V lost 8 bases and J lost 3, with 11 bases in between. Germline assignment: CDR1 MNHEY and CDR2 SVGAGI. CDR3 length: 13 amino acids. CDR3 amino acids: CASGQVINQPQHF. The CDR3 DNA sequence: TGTGCCAGCGGGCAGGTTATCAATCAGCCCCAGCATTTT.